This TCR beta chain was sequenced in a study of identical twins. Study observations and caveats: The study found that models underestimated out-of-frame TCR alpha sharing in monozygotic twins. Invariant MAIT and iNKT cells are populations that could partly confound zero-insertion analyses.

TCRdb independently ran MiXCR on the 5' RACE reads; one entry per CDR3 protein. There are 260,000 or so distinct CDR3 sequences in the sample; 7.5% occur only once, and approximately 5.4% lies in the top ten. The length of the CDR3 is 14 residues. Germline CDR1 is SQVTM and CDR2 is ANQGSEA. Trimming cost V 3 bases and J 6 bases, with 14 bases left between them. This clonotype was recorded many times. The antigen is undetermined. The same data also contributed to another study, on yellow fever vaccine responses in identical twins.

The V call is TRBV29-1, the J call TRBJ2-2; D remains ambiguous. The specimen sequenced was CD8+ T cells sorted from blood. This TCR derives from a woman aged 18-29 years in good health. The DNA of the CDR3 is TGCAGCGTTGAGATCTTTAGTAAATCCGGGGAGCTGTTTTTT. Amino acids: CSVEIFSKSGELFF.